This TCR beta chain originates from a study of graft-versus-host responses after intestinal transplantation. Study information: Every recipient had anti-thymocyte globulin induction and around 3 years of tacrolimus plus steroids.

Clones were read by immunoSEQ multiplex PCR, and TCRdb kept only the in-frame ones, dropping some. The top ten hold over 0.15% of the sample, which has about 120,000 clones, 90% seen once. The study, taken as a whole, reports: Clonal ratios of graft-versus-host to host-versus-graft in allografts were high for patients exhibiting graft-donor T cell macrochimerism.

The CDR3 totals 15 residues. CDR1 MNHNS and CDR2 SASEGT come from the germline V gene. V lost 2 bases and J lost 6, with 14 bases in between. About this clone: What it recognizes is unknown.

The chain employs TRBV6-1 and TRBJ1-5; D gene unclear. This specimen consisted of unstimulated CD4+ T cells sorted from spleen or lymph node cells, obtained before intestinal transplant. The receptor's source is a human donor who received an intestinal transplant. The CDR3 here is CASSETVGRSQPQHF. CDR3 coding DNA: TGTGCCAGCAGTGAAACCGTGGGTCGGAGTCAGCCCCAGCATTTT.